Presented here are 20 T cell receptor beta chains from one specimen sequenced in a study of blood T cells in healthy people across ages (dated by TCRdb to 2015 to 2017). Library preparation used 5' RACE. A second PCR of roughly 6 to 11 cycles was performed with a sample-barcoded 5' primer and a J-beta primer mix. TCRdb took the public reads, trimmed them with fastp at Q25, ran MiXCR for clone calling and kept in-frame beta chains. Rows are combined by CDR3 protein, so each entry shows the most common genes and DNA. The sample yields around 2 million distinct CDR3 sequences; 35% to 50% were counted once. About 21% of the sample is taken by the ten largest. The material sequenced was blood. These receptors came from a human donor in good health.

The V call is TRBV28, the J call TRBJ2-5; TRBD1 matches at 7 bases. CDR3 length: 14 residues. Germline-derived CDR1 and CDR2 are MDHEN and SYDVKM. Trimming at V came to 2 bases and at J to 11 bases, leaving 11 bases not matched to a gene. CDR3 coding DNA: TGTGCCAGCAGTTTAGCGCAACAGGGGAAAGAGCAGTACTTC. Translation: CASSLAQQGKEQYF.

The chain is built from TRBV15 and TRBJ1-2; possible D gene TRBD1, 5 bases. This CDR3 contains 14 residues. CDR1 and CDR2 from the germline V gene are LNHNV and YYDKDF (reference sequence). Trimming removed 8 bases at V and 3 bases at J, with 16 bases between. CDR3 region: CATSPGRADYGYTF. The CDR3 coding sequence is TGTGCCACCTCACCGGGGCGGGCAGACTATGGCTACACCTTC.

Written as DNA, the CDR3 is TGTGCCAGCAGCCCAAGGGGGGGGGCTGAAGCTTTCTTT. Translation: CASSPRGGAEAFF. The genes are TRBV7-9 and TRBJ1-1, with a weak D call TRBD1 (6 bases). CDR3 length: 13 amino acids. Trimming removed 5 bases at V and 6 bases at J, with 13 bases between. Per the germline V gene, CDR1 is SEHNR and CDR2 is FQNEAQ (reference sequence).

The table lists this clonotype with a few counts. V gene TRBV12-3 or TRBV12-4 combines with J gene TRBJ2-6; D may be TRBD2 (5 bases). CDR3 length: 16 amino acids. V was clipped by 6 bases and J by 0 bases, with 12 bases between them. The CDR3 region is CASSSPGLSGANVLTF. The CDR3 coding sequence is TGTGCCAGCAGCTCACCTGGACTCTCTGGGGCCAACGTCCTGACTTTC.

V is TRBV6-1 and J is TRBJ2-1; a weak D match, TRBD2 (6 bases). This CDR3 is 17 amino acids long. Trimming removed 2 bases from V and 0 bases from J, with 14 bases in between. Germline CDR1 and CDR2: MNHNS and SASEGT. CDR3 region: CASSEHLSGSSYNEQFF. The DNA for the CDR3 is TGTGCCAGCAGTGAACACCTTAGCGGTAGCTCCTACAATGAGCAGTTCTTC.

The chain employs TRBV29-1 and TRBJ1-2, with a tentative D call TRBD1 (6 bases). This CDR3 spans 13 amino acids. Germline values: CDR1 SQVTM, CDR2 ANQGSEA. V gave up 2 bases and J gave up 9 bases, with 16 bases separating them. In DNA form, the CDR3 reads TGCAGCGTTGAAAACAGGGTGCCTATGAGCTACACCTTC. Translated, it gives CSVENRVPMSYTF.

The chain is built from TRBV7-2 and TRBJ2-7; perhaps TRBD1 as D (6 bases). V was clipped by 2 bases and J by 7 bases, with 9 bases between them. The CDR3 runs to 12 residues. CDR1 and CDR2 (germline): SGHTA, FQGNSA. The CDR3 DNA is TGTGCCAGCAGCTTATTCAGGGGTGAGCAGTACTTC. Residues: CASSLFRGEQYF.

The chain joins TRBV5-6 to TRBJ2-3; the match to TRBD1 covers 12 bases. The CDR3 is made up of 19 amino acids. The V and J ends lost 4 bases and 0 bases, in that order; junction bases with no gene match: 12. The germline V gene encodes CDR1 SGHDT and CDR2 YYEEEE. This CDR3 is CASSTQVRDRGPSTDTQYF. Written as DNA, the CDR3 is TGTGCCAGCAGCACCCAGGTTCGGGACAGGGGGCCCAGCACAGATACGCAGTATTTT.

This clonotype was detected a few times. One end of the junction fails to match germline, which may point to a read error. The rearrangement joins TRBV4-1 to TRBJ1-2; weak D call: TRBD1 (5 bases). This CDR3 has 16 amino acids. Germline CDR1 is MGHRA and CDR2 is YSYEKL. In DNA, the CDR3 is TGCGCCAGCAGCCCGAGGGCGTGGGGGGTTAGCTATAGCTACACCTTC. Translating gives CASSPRAWGVSYSYTF.

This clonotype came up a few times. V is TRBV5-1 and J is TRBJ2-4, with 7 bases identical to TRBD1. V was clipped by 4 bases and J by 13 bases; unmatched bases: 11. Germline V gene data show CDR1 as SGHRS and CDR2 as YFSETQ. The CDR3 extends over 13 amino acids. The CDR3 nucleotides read TGCGCCAGCAGCCCATTTGACGGACAGGAGCAGTACTTC. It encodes CASSPFDGQEQYF.

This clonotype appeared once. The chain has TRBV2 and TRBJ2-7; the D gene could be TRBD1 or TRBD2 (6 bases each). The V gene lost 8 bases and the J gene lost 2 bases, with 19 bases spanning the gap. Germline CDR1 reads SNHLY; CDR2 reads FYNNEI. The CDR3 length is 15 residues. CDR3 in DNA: TGTGCCAGCGGGCATCTCCGGAGGGGGGCCTACGAGCAGTACTTC. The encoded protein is CASGHLRRGAYEQYF.

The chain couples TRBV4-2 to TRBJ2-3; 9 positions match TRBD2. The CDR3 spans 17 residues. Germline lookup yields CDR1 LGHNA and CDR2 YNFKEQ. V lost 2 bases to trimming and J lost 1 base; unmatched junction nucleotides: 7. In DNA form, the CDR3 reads TGTGCCAGCAGCCAACTGACTAGCGGTCTTCGCACAGATACGCAGTATTTT. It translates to CASSQLTSGLRTDTQYF.

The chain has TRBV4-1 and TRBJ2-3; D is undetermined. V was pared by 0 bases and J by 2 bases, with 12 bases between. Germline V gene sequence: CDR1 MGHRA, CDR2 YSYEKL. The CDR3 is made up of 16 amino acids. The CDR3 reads CASSQDHGRITDTQYF. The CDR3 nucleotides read TGCGCCAGCAGCCAAGATCACGGCAGAATCACAGATACGCAGTATTTT.

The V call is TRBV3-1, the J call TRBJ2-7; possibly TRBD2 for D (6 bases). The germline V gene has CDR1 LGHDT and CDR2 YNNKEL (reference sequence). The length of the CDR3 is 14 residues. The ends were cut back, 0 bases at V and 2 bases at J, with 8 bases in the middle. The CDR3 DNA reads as TGTGCCAGCAGCCAAGAGCCGGGAGCCTACGAGCAGTACTTC. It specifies CASSQEPGAYEQYF.

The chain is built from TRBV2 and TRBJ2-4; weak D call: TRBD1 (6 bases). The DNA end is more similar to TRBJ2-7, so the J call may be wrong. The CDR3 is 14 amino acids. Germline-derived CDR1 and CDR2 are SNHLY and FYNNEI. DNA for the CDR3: TGTGCCAGCAGTGATCTAGACAGGTTCCACGAGCAGTACTTC. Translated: CASSDLDRFHEQYF.

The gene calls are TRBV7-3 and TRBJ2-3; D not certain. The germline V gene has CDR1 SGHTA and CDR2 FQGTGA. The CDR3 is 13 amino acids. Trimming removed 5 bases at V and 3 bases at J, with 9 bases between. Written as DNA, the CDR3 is TGTGCCAGCAGCAAAAGAGTTACAGATACGCAGTATTTT. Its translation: CASSKRVTDTQYF.

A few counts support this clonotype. The CDR3, as DNA: TGTGCCAGCACCGGGACCAGGGGCGGACAAGAGACCCAGTACTTC. Translated, it gives CASTGTRGGQETQYF. V is TRBV28 and J is TRBJ2-5; the D gene is possibly TRBD1 (6 bases). The CDR3 is 15 residues long. Trimming removed 7 bases at V and 2 bases at J, with 17 bases between. Germline assignment: CDR1 MDHEN and CDR2 SYDVKM. The full variable domain, with the rest looked up from reference TRBV28 and TRBJ2-5, is DVKVTQSSRYLVKRTGEKVFLECVQDMDHENMFWYRQDPGLGLRLIYFSYDVKMKEKGDIPEGYSVSREKKERFSLILESASTNQTSMYLCASTGTRGGQETQYFGPGTRLLVL.

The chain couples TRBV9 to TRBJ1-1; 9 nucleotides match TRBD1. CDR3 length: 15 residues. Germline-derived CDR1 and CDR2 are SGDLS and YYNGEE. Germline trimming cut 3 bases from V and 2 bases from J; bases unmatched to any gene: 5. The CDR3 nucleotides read TGTGCCAGCAGCGGGGGACAGGGCTTCAACACTGAAGCTTTCTTT. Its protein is CASSGGQGFNTEAFF.

The CDR3 DNA sequence: TGTGCCAGCAGCTTACCGGGTCCCACTGAAGCTTTCTTT. Encoded protein: CASSLPGPTEAFF. V is TRBV7-2 and J is TRBJ1-1; D ambiguous. The CDR3 consists of 13 residues. Trimming left V 2 bases short and J 4 bases short, with 8 bases between. The V gene's germline CDR1 is SGHTA and CDR2 FQGNSA.

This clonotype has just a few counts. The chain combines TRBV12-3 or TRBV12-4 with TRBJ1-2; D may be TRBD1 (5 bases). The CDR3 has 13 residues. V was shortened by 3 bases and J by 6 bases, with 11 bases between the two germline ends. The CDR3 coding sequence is TGTGCCAGCAGTTTTTTCCAGGGCGATGGCTACACCTTC. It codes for CASSFFQGDGYTF.